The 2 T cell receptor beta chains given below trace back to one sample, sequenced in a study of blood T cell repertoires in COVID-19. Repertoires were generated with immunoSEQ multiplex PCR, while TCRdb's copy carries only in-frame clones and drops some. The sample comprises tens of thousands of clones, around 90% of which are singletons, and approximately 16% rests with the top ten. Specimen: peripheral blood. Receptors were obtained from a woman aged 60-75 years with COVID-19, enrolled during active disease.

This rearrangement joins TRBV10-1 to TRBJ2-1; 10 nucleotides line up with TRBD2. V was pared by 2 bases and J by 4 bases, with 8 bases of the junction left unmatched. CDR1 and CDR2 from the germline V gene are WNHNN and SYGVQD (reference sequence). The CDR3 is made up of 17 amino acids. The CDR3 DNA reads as TGCGCCAGCAGTGAGACCCCCACAGCGGGGGGGTACAATGAGCAGTTCTTC. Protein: CASSETPTAGGYNEQFF.

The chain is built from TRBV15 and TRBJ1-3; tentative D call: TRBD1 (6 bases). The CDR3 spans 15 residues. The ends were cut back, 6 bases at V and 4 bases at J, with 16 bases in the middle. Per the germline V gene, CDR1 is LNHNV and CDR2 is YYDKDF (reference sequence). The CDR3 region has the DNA TGTGCCACCAGTGTGACAGGCTTCGCAGGAAACACCATATATTTT. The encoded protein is CATSVTGFAGNTIYF.